Below, 27 T cell receptor beta chains from the same sample are listed, as sequenced in a study of cytomegalovirus exposure and HLA in healthy donors (dated by TCRdb to 2015 to 2018). The library relied on the immunoSEQ multiplex PCR assay. For the multiplex PCR, a mixture combining 60 forward primers for TCR Vbeta segments and 13 reverse primers for TCR Jbeta segments was used. TCRdb provides this immuneACCESS table in a form limited to in-frame rearrangements. Some clones are lacking; in checked studies, under half of them reflect an unresolved V gene, and why the rest are absent is not known. The sample table holds fewer than 130,000 clones, of which roughly 69% were seen once. The ten biggest clones cover 2.6% of the sample. The sequenced sample was PBMCs. All receptors come from a man in his forties or fifties in good health and CMV-seropositive.

This rearrangement joins TRBV9 to TRBJ2-7; TRBD1 aligns across 7 bases. From germline, CDR1 is SGDLS and CDR2 YYNGEE. J gave up 0 bases and V 3 bases, and 3 bases lay outside the gene matches. The CDR3 sequence is 14 residues long. DNA for the CDR3: TGTGCCAGCAGCGCCCGGGACAGCTCCTACGAGCAGTACTTC. It is translated as CASSARDSSYEQYF. The full variable domain, completed using reference TRBV9 and TRBJ2-7, is DSGVTQTPKHLITATGQRVTLRCSPRSGDLSVYWYQQSLDQGLQFLIQYYNGEERAKGNILERFSAQQFPDLHSELNLSSLELGDSALYFCASSARDSSYEQYFGPGTRLTVT.

The chain is built from TRBV19 and TRBJ1-4; TRBD1 matches at 11 bases. The V gene's germline CDR1 is LNHDA and CDR2 SQIVND (reference sequence). The CDR3 length is 16 residues. J lost 7 bases, V lost 5 bases, and 9 bases had no gene match. The CDR3 loop is CASSDPGQGVSEKLFF. CDR3 nucleotides: TGTGCCAGTAGTGACCCGGGACAGGGGGTCTCTGAAAAACTGTTTTTT.

The chain employs TRBV2 and TRBJ2-7; 8 positions agree with TRBD1. There are 11 residues in the CDR3. From germline, CDR1 is SNHLY and CDR2 FYNNEI. CDR3 DNA sequence: TGTGCCAGCAGAGGGCAGGGGGCTCCCCGGGTC. This sequence encodes CASRGQGAPRV.

V and J are TRBV5-4 and TRBJ1-2; the D is unclear. The ends were cut back, 2 bases at V and 4 bases at J, with 6 bases in the middle. The CDR3 runs 12 residues. CDR1 SGHNT and CDR2 YYREEE come from the germline V gene (reference sequence). The CDR3 bases are TGTGCCAGCAGCTTTGGGAGCTATGGCTACACCTTC. This codes for CASSFGSYGYTF.

This sequence joins TRBV5-4 and TRBJ2-5; tentative D call: TRBD2 (6 bases). From germline, CDR1 is SGHNT and CDR2 YYREEE (reference sequence). CDR3 length equals 14 residues. V shed 1 base and J shed 2 bases, with 9 bases lying between them. The DNA of the CDR3 is TGTGCCAGCAGCTTGTCGGGAGCTCAAGAGACCCAGTACTTC. Its translation: CASSLSGAQETQYF.

V and J are TRBV6-1 and TRBJ2-3; unclear D gene. CDR3 length equals 12 residues. The germline gives CDR1 MNHNS, CDR2 SASEGT. Deletions cut 11 bases from V and 2 bases from J, with 11 bases between. CDR3 sequence: CAAGSPTDTQYF. The CDR3 DNA follows: TGTGCCGCCGGTAGCCCCACAGATACGCAGTATTTT.

The J gene is TRBJ2-7, the V gene TRBV29-1, with 8 bases lining up with TRBD1. The CDR3 sequence is 13 residues long. Losses at the gene ends were 4 bases for V and 5 bases for J; bases not matched to a gene: 7. Germline CDR1 and CDR2: SQVTM and ANQGSEA. The CDR3 region is CSVAGRGRDEQYF. The CDR3 region has the DNA TGCAGCGTTGCAGGCAGGGGGCGGGACGAGCAGTACTTC.

V usage is TRBV9 and J usage is TRBJ2-7, with D possibly being TRBD1 (5 bases). V dropped 0 bases and J dropped 9 bases, with 19 bases sitting between them. Germline V gene lookup returns CDR1 SGDLS and CDR2 YYNGEE. This CDR3 is built from 15 residues. In nucleotides, the CDR3 is TGTGCCAGCAGCGTAGCTCCGGACACTGAGCTCGGGCAGTACTTC. It translates to CASSVAPDTELGQYF.

The V gene is TRBV29-1, the J gene TRBJ2-5; unclear D gene. The CDR3 runs to 11 residues. Trimming stripped 4 bases from V and 2 bases from J, with 5 bases between. Germline CDR1 reads SQVTM; CDR2 reads ANQGSEA. In DNA form, the CDR3 reads TGCAGCGTTGCGGAGCAAGAGACCCAGTACTTC. Translated, it gives CSVAEQETQYF.

The chain employs TRBV29-1 and TRBJ1-2; D gene ambiguous. V lost 4 bases and J 1 base, leaving 10 bases between the germline ends. The CDR3 totals 13 residues. Germline-derived CDR1 and CDR2 are SQVTM and ANQGSEA. CDR3 in amino acids: CSVAKGDNYGYTF. In DNA, the CDR3 is TGCAGCGTTGCCAAAGGAGATAACTATGGCTACACCTTC.

V usage is TRBV29-1 and J usage is TRBJ2-7; 7 bases are shared with TRBD1. The CDR3 contains 13 residues. J gave up 3 bases and V 5 bases, and 7 bases lay outside the gene matches. Germline CDR1 reads SQVTM; CDR2 reads ANQGSEA. CDR3 amino acids: CSVLGQGDYEQYF. DNA for the CDR3: TGCAGCGTTTTAGGGCAGGGGGACTACGAGCAGTACTTC.

The chain employs TRBV19 and TRBJ1-1, with D unclear. In germline, CDR1 is LNHDA, CDR2 SQIVND (reference sequence). This CDR3 has 13 amino acids. Trimming pared 8 bases from V and 6 bases from J, leaving 16 bases between. This CDR3 reads CASAQLYLSEAFF. CDR3 in DNA: TGTGCCAGTGCACAGCTTTACCTCTCTGAAGCTTTCTTT.

This clone was recorded a few times. This rearrangement joins TRBV5-6 to TRBJ1-5; D remains ambiguous. Trimming removed 1 base at V and 6 bases at J, with 5 bases between. The germline gives CDR1 SGHDT, CDR2 YYEEEE. The CDR3 has 12 amino acids. In DNA form, the CDR3 reads TGTGCCAGCAGCTTGATCGGTCAGCCCCAGCATTTT. It yields the protein CASSLIGQPQHF.

In this sample, this clone turned up once. The chain uses TRBV4-2 and TRBJ2-1; 13 bases align to TRBD2. The germline CDR1 and CDR2 sequences are LGHNA and YNFKEQ. The J segment lost 7 bases and the V segment lost 3 bases, leaving 6 bases of the junction unmatched. There are 16 residues in the CDR3. This CDR3 reads CASSHPGTSGKNEQFF. The CDR3 DNA is TGTGCCAGCAGCCATCCCGGGACTAGCGGGAAAAATGAGCAGTTCTTC.

The J gene is TRBJ2-2, the V gene TRBV11-3; D remains unclear. CDR1 is SGHNT and CDR2 is YENEEA in the germline V gene. CDR3 length: 13 residues. Trimming removed 4 bases from V and 7 bases from J, with 10 bases in between. The CDR3 loop is CASSSRVGGELFF. CDR3 sequence (DNA): TGTGCCAGCAGCTCTCGGGTGGGCGGGGAGCTGTTTTTT. Full variable domain (outside the CDR3, taken from reference TRBV11-3 and TRBJ2-2): EAGVVQSPRYKIIEKKQPVAFWCNPISGHNTLYWYLQNLGQGPELLIRYENEEAVDDSQLPKDRFSAERLKGVDSTLKIQPAELGDSAVYLCASSSRVGGELFFGEGSRLTVL.

V gene TRBV19 combines with J gene TRBJ1-4; TRBD1 matches at 8 bases. Looked up from germline, CDR1 is LNHDA and CDR2 is SQIVND (reference sequence). The CDR3 contains 14 residues. After removal of 3 bases from V and 4 bases from J, the junction contained 1 base not matched to a gene. The CDR3 here is CASSIGQGNEKLFF. Here the CDR3 DNA reads TGTGCCAGTAGTATCGGACAGGGTAATGAAAAACTGTTTTTT. Full variable domain (remainder filled in from reference TRBV19 and TRBJ1-4): DGGITQSPKYLFRKEGQNVTLSCEQNLNHDAMYWYRQDPGQGLRLIYYSQIVNDFQKGDIAEGYSVSREKKESFPLTVTSAQKNPTAFYLCASSIGQGNEKLFFGSGTQLSVL.

This clone is a singleton in its sample. This chain links TRBV4-2 with TRBJ2-1; TRBD2 matches at 7 bases. V dropped 4 bases and J dropped 8; count of bases not matched to a gene: 5. This CDR3 is built from 13 residues. Germline assignment: CDR1 LGHNA and CDR2 YNFKEQ. The CDR3 region has the DNA TGTGCCAGCAGCCGGGTAGGGAGGGATGAGCAGTTCTTC. The encoded protein is CASSRVGRDEQFF.

The sample holds a few counts of this clone. J is TRBJ2-3 and V is TRBV4-2; TRBD1 matches at 7 bases. Per the germline V gene, CDR1 is LGHNA and CDR2 is YNFKEQ. V dropped 6 bases and J dropped 6; count of bases not matched to a gene: 3. This CDR3 region has 12 residues. The CDR3 nucleotides read TGTGCCAGCAGGTCGGACAGGGATACGCAGTATTTT. Translation: CASRSDRDTQYF.

The V and J genes are TRBV11-2 and TRBJ1-3; D possibly corresponds to TRBD1 (5 bases). With 5 bases removed from V and 1 base from J, the gap between germline ends came to 12 bases. The V gene's germline CDR1 is SGHAT and CDR2 FQNNGV. The CDR3 has 15 amino acids. The CDR3 nucleotides read TGTGCCAGCAGCCCACCCGGGGGATCTGGAAACACCATATATTTT. Protein sequence: CASSPPGGSGNTIYF. The full variable domain, with the rest looked up from reference TRBV11-2 and TRBJ1-3, is EAGVAQSPRYKIIEKRQSVAFWCNPISGHATLYWYQQILGQGPKLLIQFQNNGVVDDSQLPKDRFSAERLKGVDSTLKIQPAKLEDSAVYLCASSPPGGSGNTIYFGEGSWLTVV.

This clone came up a few times. The chain recombines TRBV6-6 with TRBJ2-7, with 7 bases aligning to TRBD1. J gave up 1 base and V 4 bases, and 1 base lay outside the gene matches. Looked up from germline, CDR1 is MNHNY and CDR2 is SVGAGI (reference sequence). The length of the CDR3 is 13 residues. CDR3 coding DNA: TGTGCCAGCAGTTCGGGACAGTCCTACGAGCAGTACTTC. Its protein is CASSSGQSYEQYF.

J is TRBJ2-5 and V is TRBV29-1; D is possibly TRBD1 (6 bases). Trimming cost V 4 bases and J 2 bases, with 17 bases left between them. This CDR3 region has 15 residues. Looked up from germline, CDR1 is SQVTM and CDR2 is ANQGSEA. CDR3 nucleotides: TGCAGCGTTGTTTTGGTTGGACAGCTTCAAGAGACCCAGTACTTC. Translated: CSVVLVGQLQETQYF. Using reference TRBV29-1 and TRBJ2-5 for the parts outside the CDR3, the full variable domain is SAVISQKPSRDICQRGTSLTIQCQVDSQVTMMFWYRQQPGQSLTLIATANQGSEATYESGFVIDKFPISRPNLTFSTLTVSNMSPEDSSIYLCSVVLVGQLQETQYFGPGTRLLVL.

V is TRBV5-1 and J is TRBJ2-1; no reliable D call. V lost 4 bases and J 4 bases, leaving 12 bases between the germline ends. This CDR3 has 14 amino acids. CDR1 and CDR2 (germline): SGHRS, YFSETQ. The CDR3 region has the DNA TGCGCCAGCAGCCCTGACACGGTTTACAATGAGCAGTTCTTC. The encoded protein is CASSPDTVYNEQFF.

The rearrangement joins TRBV25-1 to TRBJ1-4, with D possibly being TRBD1 (5 bases). The CDR3 runs 15 residues. CDR1 and CDR2 from the germline V gene are MGHDK and SYGVNS. Trimming shortened V by 1 base and J by 6 bases, and 12 bases separated the two germline ends. The DNA of the CDR3 is TGTGCCAGCAGTGAATTGTACGGGGGAGATGAAAAACTGTTTTTT. Its translation: CASSELYGGDEKLFF.

The chain carries TRBV28 and TRBJ2-5; 8 nucleotides match TRBD1. The last part of the DNA fits TRBJ2-7 better; the J call may be wrong. Germline V gene data show CDR1 as MDHEN and CDR2 as SYDVKM. CDR3 size: 14 residues. DNA for the CDR3: TGTGCCAGCCAGGCGCCGGGACAGGTTTCCGAGCAGTACTTC. Protein sequence: CASQAPGQVSEQYF.

The chain combines TRBV25-1 with TRBJ1-2, with D maybe TRBD1 (6 bases). V was shortened by 5 bases and J by 7 bases, with 8 bases between the two germline ends. Germline lookup yields CDR1 MGHDK and CDR2 SYGVNS. The CDR3 runs to 11 residues. The CDR3 sequence: CASSTGFGYTF. CDR3 nucleotides: TGTGCCAGCAGTACAGGGTTTGGCTACACCTTC.

This chain connects TRBV15 to TRBJ1-1; D gene ambiguous. The CDR3 extends over 15 amino acids. The V gene lost 0 bases and the J gene lost 0 bases, with 8 bases spanning the gap. Per germline, CDR1 LNHNV and CDR2 YYDKDF (reference sequence). CDR3 loop: CATSREAAVNTEAFF. In DNA form, the CDR3 reads TGTGCCACCAGCAGAGAGGCGGCAGTGAACACTGAAGCTTTCTTT.

J is TRBJ1-1 and V is TRBV6-5; possible D gene TRBD1, 6 bases. Germline CDR1 reads MNHEY; CDR2 reads SVGAGI. Trimming shortened V by 5 bases and J by 6 bases, and 7 bases separated the two germline ends. The CDR3 has 11 residues. CDR3 sequence (DNA): TGTGCCAGCAGTACAGGGTCTGAAGCTTTCTTT. Amino acids: CASSTGSEAFF.